This T cell receptor beta chain appears in the sequencing data of a study of CD8 T cells in Susac syndrome. An amount of RNA that ranged from roughly 0.5 to 1 ug was reverse transcribed with random hexamers. TCRdb analysed the immunoSEQ multiplex PCR reads with MiXCR anew, one entry per CDR3 protein. Among 180,000 or so distinct CDR3 sequences listed, just under 95% were seen once. The CDR3 contains 18 residues. V was trimmed by 0 bases and J by 6 bases, leaving 22 bases between them. CDR1 is SGHDN and CDR2 is FVKESK in the germline V gene. This sequence was found in a human donor in good health. This chain connects TRBV14 to TRBJ2-3, with a possible D match to TRBD1 (5 bases). The source material was CD4+ T cells from PBMCs. The CDR3 DNA reads as TGTGCCAGCAGCCAAGATCAGGACACCCGGACCCAATGGGATACGCAGTATTTT. Amino acids: CASSQDQDTRTQWDTQYF.